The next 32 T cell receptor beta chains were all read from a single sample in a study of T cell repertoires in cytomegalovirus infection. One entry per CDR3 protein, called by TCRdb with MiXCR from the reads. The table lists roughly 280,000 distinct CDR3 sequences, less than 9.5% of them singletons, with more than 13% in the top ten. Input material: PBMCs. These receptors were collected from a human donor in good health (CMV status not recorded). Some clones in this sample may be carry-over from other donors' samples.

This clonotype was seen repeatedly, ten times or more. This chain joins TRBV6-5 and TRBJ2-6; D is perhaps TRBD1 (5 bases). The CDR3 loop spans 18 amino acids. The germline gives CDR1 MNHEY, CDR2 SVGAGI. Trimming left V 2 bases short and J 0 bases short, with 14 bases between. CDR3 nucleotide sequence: TGTGCCAGCAGTTACGGGCAGGGCCGACCCTCTGGGGCCAACGTCCTGACTTTC. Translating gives CASSYGQGRPSGANVLTF.

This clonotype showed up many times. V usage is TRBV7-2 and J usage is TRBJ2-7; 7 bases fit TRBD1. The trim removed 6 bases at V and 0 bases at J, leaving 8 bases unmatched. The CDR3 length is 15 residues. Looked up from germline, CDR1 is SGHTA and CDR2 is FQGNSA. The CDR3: CASRPQGPSSYEQYF. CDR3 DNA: TGTGCCAGCAGGCCACAGGGGCCAAGCTCCTACGAGCAGTACTTC. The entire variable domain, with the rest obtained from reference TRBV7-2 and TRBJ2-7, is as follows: GAGVSQSPSNKVTEKGKDVELRCDPISGHTALYWYRQSLGQGLEFLIYFQGNSAPDKSGLPSDRFSAERTGGSVSTLTIQRTQQEDSAVYLCASRPQGPSSYEQYFGPGTRLTVT.

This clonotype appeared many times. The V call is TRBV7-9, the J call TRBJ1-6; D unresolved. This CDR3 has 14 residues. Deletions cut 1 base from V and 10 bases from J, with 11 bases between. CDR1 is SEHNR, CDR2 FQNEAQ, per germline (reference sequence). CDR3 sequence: CASSLDPTGSPLHF. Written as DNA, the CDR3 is TGTGCCAGCAGCTTAGACCCAACGGGCTCACCCCTCCACTTT.

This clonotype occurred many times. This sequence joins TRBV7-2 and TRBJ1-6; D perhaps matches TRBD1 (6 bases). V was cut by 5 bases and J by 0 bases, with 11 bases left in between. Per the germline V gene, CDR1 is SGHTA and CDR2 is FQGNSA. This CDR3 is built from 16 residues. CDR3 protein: CASSARQVSYNSPLHF. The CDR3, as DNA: TGTGCCAGCAGCGCGAGACAGGTCTCCTATAATTCACCCCTCCACTTT. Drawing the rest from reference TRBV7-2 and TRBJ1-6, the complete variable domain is GAGVSQSPSNKVTEKGKDVELRCDPISGHTALYWYRQSLGQGLEFLIYFQGNSAPDKSGLPSDRFSAERTGGSVSTLTIQRTQQEDSAVYLCASSARQVSYNSPLHFGNGTRLTVT.

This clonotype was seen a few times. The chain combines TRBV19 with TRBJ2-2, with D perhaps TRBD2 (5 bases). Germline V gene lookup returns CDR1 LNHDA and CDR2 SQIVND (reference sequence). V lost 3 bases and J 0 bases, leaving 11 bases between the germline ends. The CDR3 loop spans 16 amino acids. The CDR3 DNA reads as TGTGCCAGTAGTATTGCTAGCAAGTCGAACACCGGGGAGCTGTTTTTT. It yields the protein CASSIASKSNTGELFF.

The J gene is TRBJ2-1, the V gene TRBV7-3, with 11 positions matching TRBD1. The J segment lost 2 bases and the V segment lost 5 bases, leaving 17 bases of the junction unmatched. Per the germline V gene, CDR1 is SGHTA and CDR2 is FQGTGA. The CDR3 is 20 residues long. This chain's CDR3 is CASSVNRKGQGAGTYNEQFF. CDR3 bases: TGTGCCAGCAGCGTAAACCGAAAAGGACAGGGGGCTGGGACCTACAATGAGCAGTTCTTC.

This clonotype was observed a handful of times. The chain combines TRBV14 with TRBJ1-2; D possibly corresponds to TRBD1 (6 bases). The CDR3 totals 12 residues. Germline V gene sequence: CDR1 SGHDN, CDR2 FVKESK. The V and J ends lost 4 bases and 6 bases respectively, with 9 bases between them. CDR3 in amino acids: CASSRTGNGYTF. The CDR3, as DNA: TGTGCCAGCAGCCGTACAGGGAATGGCTACACCTTC.

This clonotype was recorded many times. CDR3 bases: TGTGCCAGCAGTCAATGGGGGTCAGGCGGGAACACTGAAGCTTTCTTT. Encoded protein: CASSQWGSGGNTEAFF. The V gene is TRBV28, the J gene TRBJ1-1; D possibly corresponds to TRBD1 (5 bases). From germline, CDR1 is MDHEN and CDR2 SYDVKM. Deletions cut 5 bases from V and 1 base from J, with 17 bases between. The CDR3 loop spans 16 amino acids.

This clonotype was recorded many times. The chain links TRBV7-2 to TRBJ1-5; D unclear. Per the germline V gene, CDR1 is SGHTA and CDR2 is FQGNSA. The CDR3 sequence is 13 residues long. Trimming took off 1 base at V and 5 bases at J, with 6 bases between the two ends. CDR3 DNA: TGTGCCAGCAGCTTAGGAGGATATCAGCCCCAGCATTTT. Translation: CASSLGGYQPQHF.

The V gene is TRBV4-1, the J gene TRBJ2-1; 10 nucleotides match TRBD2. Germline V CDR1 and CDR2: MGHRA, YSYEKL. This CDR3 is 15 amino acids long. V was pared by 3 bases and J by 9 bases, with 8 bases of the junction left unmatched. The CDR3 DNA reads TGCGCCAGCAGCCAGGGAGCGGGGGGGCCAAGTGAGCAGTTCTTC. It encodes CASSQGAGGPSEQFF.

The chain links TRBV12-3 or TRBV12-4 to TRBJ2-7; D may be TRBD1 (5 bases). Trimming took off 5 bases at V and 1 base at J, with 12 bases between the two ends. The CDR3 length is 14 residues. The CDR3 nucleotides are TGTGCCAGCAGTCTTTCAGGGCGATCCTACGAGCAGTACTTC. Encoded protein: CASSLSGRSYEQYF.

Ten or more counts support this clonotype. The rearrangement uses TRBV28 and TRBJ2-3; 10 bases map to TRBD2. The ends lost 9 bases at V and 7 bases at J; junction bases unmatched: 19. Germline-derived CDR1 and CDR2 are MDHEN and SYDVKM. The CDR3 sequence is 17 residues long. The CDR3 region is CASLSLKPSGGRYTQYF. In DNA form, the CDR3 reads TGTGCCAGTCTCAGTTTAAAGCCTAGCGGGGGACGTTATACGCAGTATTTT.

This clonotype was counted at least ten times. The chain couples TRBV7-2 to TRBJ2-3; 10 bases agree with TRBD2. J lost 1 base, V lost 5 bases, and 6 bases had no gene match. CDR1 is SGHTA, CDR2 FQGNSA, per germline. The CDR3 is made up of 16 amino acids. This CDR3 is CASSISGRAGTDTQYF. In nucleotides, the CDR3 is TGTGCCAGCAGCATAAGCGGGAGGGCCGGCACAGATACGCAGTATTTT. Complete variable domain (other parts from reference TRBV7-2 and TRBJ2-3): GAGVSQSPSNKVTEKGKDVELRCDPISGHTALYWYRQSLGQGLEFLIYFQGNSAPDKSGLPSDRFSAERTGGSVSTLTIQRTQQEDSAVYLCASSISGRAGTDTQYFGPGTRLTVL.

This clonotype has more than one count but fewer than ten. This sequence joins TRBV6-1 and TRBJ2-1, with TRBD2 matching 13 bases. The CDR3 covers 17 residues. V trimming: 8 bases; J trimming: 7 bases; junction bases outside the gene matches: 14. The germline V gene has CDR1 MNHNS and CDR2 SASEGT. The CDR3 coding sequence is TGTGCCAGCGTGGCGGTACTAGCGGGGGGGAAGAGGAATGAGCAGTTCTTC. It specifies CASVAVLAGGKRNEQFF.

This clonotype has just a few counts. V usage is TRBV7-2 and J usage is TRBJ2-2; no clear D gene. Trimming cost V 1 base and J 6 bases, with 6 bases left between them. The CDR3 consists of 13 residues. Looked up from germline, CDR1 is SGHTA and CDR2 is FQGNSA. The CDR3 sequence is CASSLDAAGELFF. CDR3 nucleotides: TGTGCCAGCAGCTTAGACGCGGCCGGGGAGCTGTTTTTT.

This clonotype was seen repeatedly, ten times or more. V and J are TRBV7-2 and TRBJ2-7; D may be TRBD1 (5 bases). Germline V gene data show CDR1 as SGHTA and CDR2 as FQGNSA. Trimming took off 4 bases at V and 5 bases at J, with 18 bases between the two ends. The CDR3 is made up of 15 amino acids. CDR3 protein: CASSSLGRATDEQYF. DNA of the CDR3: TGTGCCAGCAGCTCGCTGGGCAGGGCAACGGACGAGCAGTACTTC.

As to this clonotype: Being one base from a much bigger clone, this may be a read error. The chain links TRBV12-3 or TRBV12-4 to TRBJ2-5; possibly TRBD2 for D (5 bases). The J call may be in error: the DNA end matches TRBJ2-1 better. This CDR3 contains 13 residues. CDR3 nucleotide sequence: TGTGCCAGCACCGACCCCGGAAGGGAGACCCAGTTCTTC. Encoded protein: CASTDPGRETQFF.

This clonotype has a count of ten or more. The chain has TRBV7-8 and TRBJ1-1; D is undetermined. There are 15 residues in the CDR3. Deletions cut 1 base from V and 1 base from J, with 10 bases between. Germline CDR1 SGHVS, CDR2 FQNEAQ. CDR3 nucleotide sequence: TGTGCCAGCAGCTTAGACCCGGGGTGGAACACTGAAGCTTTCTTT. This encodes CASSLDPGWNTEAFF.

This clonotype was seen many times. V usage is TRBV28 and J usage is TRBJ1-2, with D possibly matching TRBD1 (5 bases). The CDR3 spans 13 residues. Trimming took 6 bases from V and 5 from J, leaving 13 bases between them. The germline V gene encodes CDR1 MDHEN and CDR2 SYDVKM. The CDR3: CASRAGQYYGYTF. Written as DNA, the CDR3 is TGTGCCAGCAGGGCAGGACAATATTATGGCTACACCTTC.

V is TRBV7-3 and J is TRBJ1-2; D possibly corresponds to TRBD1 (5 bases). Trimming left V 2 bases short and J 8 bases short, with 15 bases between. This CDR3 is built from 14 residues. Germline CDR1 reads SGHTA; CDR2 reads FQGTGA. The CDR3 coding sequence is TGTGCCAGCAGCTTAGTAGTCCAGGGCGGCGGCTACACCTTC. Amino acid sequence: CASSLVVQGGGYTF.

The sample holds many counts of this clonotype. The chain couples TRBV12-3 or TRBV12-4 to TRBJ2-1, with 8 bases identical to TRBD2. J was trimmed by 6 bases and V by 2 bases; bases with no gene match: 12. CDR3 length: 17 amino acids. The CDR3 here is CASSLMSVAGKANEQFF. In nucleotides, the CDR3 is TGTGCCAGCAGTTTAATGTCCGTAGCGGGGAAAGCCAATGAGCAGTTCTTC.

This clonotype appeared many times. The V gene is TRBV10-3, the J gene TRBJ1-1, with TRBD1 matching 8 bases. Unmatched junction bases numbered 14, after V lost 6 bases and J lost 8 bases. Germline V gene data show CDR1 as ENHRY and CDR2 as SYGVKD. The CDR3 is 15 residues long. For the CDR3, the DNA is TGTGCCATCAGAGCCTCGGCGACAGGGGCCGCAGAAGCTTTCTTT. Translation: CAIRASATGAAEAFF.

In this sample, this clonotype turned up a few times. In nucleotides, the CDR3 is TGTGCCAGTAGACAGGGTCAGATCTCCGGGGCCAACGTCCTGACTTTC. Translating it yields CASRQGQISGANVLTF. This chain uses TRBV19 with TRBJ2-6; TRBD1 might be the D (6 bases). The germline CDR1 and CDR2 sequences are LNHDA and SQIVND (reference sequence). The germline V and J ends were trimmed by 6 bases and 4 bases, with 16 bases remaining between them. The CDR3 sequence is 16 residues long.

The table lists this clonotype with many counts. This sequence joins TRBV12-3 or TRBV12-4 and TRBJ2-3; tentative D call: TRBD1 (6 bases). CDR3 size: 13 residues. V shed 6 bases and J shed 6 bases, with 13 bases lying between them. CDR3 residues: CASRPTGPDTQYF. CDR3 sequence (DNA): TGTGCCAGCAGACCCACAGGGCCGGATACGCAGTATTTT.

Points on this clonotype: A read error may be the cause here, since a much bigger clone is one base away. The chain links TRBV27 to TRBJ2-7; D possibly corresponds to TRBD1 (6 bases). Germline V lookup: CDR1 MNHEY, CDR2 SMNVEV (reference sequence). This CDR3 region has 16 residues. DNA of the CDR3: TGTGCCAGCAGCTTAGGCCCAGGGGTAGTCGGGCGCGAGCTGTACTTC. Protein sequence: CASSLGPGVVGRELYF.

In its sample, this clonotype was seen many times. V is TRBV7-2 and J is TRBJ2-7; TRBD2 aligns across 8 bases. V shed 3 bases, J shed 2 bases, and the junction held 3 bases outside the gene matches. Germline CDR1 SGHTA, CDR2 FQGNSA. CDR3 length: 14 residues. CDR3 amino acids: CASSLVAGPYEQYF. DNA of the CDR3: TGTGCCAGCAGCTTGGTAGCGGGACCCTACGAGCAGTACTTC.

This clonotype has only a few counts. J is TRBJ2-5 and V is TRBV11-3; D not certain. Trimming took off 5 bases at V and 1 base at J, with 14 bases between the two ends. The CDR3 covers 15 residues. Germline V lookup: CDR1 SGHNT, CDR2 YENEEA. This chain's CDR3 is CASSKTPNPQETQYF. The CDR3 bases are TGTGCCAGCAGCAAGACACCCAACCCCCAAGAGACCCAGTACTTC.

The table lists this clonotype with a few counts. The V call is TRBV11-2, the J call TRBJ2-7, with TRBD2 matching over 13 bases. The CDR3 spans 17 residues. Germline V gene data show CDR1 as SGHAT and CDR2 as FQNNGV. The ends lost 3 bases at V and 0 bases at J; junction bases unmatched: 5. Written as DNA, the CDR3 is TGTGCCAGCAGCTTCGGGACTAGCGGGGTTAGCTCCTACGAGCAGTACTTC. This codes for CASSFGTSGVSSYEQYF.

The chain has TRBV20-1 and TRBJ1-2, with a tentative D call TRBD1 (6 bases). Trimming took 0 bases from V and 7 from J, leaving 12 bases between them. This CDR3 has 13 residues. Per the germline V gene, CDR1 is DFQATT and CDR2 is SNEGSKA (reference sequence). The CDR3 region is CSARDRGKGGYTF. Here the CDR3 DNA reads TGCAGTGCTAGAGACAGGGGTAAAGGTGGCTACACCTTC.

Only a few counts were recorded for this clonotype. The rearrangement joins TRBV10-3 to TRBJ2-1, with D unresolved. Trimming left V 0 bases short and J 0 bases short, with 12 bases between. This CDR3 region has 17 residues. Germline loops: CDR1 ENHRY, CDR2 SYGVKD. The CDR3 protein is CAISESGARSSYNEQFF. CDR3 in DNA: TGTGCCATCAGTGAGTCGGGCGCCCGTAGCTCCTACAATGAGCAGTTCTTC.

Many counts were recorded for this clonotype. The DNA of the CDR3 is TGTGCCAGCAGCTTGGCCCGAGGAGGGGGTAATTCACCCCTCCACTTT. As protein: CASSLARGGGNSPLHF. The gene calls are TRBV7-2 and TRBJ1-6; the D gene is possibly TRBD1 (6 bases). In germline, CDR1 is SGHTA, CDR2 FQGNSA. This CDR3 comprises 16 residues. V gave up 3 bases and J gave up 6 bases, with 15 bases separating them.

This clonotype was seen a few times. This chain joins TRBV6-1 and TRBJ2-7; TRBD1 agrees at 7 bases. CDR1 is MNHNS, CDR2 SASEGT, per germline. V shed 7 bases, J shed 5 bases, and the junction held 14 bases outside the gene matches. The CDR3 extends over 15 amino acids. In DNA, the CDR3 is TGTGCCAGCACTCCCGACAGGGCCTTGTCGGACGAGCAGTACTTC. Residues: CASTPDRALSDEQYF.